This T cell receptor beta chain is from a study of CD8 T cells in ankylosing spondylitis. Points from the study as a whole: A TCR beta motif of roughly eight highly homologous variants seemed to mark ankylosing spondylitis blood. Past studies reported some motif variants in reactive arthritis synovial fluid and blood. It was reported that disease-linked clones were significantly enriched in matched ankylosing spondylitis synovial fluid.

This clonotype has a count of ten or more. Its antigen is currently unknown. A quantitative 5'-RACE method, one with molecular barcodes, was used to make TCR beta libraries. In TCRdb, the 5' RACE reads were re-called with MiXCR into one record per CDR3 protein. The sample includes fewer than 250,000 distinct CDR3 sequences, under 12% seen only once; the top ten take 2.5% to 3%. The source is a male donor with ankylosing spondylitis or in good health (not recorded which). The sample comprised blood, either unsorted or a sorted T cell fraction (not recorded which).

DNA of the CDR3: TGCAGTGCTATACAGGGCACAGATACGCAGTATTTT. As protein: CSAIQGTDTQYF. The chain joins TRBV20-1 to TRBJ2-3; tentatively, D is TRBD1 (5 bases). With 4 bases removed from V and 1 base from J, the gap between germline ends came to 6 bases. The CDR3 totals 12 residues. Germline values: CDR1 DFQATT, CDR2 SNEGSKA (reference sequence).